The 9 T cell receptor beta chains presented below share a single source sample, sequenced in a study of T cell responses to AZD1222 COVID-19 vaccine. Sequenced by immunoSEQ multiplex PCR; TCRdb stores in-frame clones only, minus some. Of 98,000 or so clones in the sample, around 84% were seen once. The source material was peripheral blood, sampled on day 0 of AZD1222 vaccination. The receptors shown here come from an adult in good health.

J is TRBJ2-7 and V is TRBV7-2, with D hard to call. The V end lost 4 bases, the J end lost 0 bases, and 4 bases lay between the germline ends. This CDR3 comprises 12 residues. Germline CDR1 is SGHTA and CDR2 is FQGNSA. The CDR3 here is CASSSSSYEQYF. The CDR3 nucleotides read TGTGCCAGCAGCTCCAGCTCCTACGAGCAGTACTTC.

CDR3 amino acids: CASSTGQGKGSYNSPLHF. CDR3 sequence (DNA): TGTGCCAGTAGTACGGGACAGGGGAAAGGATCCTATAATTCACCCCTCCACTTT. The chain links TRBV19 to TRBJ1-6, with TRBD1 identical over 10 bases. The germline gives CDR1 LNHDA, CDR2 SQIVND (reference sequence). The CDR3 covers 18 residues. The trim removed 4 bases at V and 1 base at J, leaving 7 bases unmatched.

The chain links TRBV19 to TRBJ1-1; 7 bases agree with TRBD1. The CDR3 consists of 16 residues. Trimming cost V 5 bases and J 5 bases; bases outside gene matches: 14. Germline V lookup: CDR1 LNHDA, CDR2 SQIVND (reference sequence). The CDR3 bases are TGTGCCAGTAGTCCTTTGTTTAGGACAGGAAAAACTGAAGCTTTCTTT. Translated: CASSPLFRTGKTEAFF.

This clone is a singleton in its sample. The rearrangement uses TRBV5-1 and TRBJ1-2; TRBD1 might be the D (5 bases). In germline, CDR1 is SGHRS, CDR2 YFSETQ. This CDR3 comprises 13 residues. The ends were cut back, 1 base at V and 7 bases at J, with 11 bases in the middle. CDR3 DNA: TGCGCCAGCAGCTTGCTGGGGGTGGGTGGCTACACCTTC. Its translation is CASSLLGVGGYTF. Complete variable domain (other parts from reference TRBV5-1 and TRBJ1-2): KAGVTQTPRYLIKTRGQQVTLSCSPISGHRSVSWYQQTPGQGLQFLFEYFSETQRNKGNFPGRFSGRQFSNSRSEMNVSTLELGDSALYLCASSLLGVGGYTFGSGTRLTVV.

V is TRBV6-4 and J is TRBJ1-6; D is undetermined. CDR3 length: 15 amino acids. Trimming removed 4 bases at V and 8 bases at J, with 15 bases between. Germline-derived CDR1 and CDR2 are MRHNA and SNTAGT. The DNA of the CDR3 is TGTGCCAGCAGTGCCCGTTGGGGTGGGGATTCACCCCTCCACTTT. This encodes CASSARWGGDSPLHF.

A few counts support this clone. The CDR3 DNA follows: TGTGCCAGCAGCTTAGGGGGGCTGAAGCAGGAAGCTTTCTTT. It specifies CASSLGGLKQEAFF. V and J are TRBV7-9 and TRBJ1-1, with D possibly matching TRBD1 (6 bases). This CDR3 is built from 14 residues. V dropped 1 base and J dropped 8 bases, with 14 bases sitting between them. The germline CDR1 and CDR2 sequences are SEHNR and FQNEAQ (reference sequence).

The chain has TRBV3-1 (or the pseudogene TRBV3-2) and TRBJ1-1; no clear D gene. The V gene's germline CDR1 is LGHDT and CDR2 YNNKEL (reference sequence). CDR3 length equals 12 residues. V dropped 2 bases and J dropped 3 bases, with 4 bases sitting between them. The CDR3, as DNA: TGTGCCAGCAGCCAACTCCACACTGAAGCTTTCTTT. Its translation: CASSQLHTEAFF.

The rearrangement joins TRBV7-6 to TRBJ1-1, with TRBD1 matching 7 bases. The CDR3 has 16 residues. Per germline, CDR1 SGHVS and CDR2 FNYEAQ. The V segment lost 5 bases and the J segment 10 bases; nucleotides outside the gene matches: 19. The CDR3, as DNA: TGTGCCAGCAGCCCAACCCCCGACAGGGACCCCTCCGTAGCTTTCTTT. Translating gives CASSPTPDRDPSVAFF.

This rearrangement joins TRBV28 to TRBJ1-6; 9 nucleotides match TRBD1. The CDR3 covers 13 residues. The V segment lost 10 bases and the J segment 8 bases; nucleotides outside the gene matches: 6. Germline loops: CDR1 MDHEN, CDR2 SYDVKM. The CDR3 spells CATLGQGDSPLHF. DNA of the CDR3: TGTGCCACTCTGGGACAGGGTGATTCACCCCTCCACTTT.